The 5 T cell receptor beta chains given below trace back to one sample, sequenced in a study of radiotherapy plus CTLA-4 blockade in lung cancer. The method was immunoSEQ multiplex PCR; TCRdb's version includes in-frame clones alone and lacks a portion of them. This sample has tens of thousands of clones, with just under 85% found just once. This sample comprised peripheral blood, obtained from a patient treated with radiotherapy plus ipilimumab. The receptors derive from a human donor with non-small cell lung cancer whose response to radiotherapy plus ipilimumab could not be evaluated.

This clone was seen only once. The V and J genes are TRBV5-1 and TRBJ1-2; 8 bases align to TRBD1. Trimming took 4 bases from V and 3 from J; bases not matched to a gene: 5. The germline CDR1 and CDR2 sequences are SGHRS and YFSETQ. This CDR3 has 14 amino acids. CDR3 residues: CASSPGTGYYGYTF. The CDR3 DNA follows: TGCGCCAGCAGCCCCGGGACAGGATACTATGGCTACACCTTC.

CDR3 protein: CASSSQGASQPQHF. Written as DNA, the CDR3 is TGTGCCAGCAGCTCACAGGGGGCGAGTCAGCCCCAGCATTTT. The gene calls are TRBV28 and TRBJ1-5; 9 bases line up with TRBD1. V lost 6 bases and J lost 6; bases outside the gene matches: 6. The CDR3 covers 14 residues. Germline CDR1 reads MDHEN; CDR2 reads SYDVKM.

The chain recombines TRBV5-1 with TRBJ1-1, with D perhaps matching TRBD1 (6 bases). The CDR3 spans 13 residues. CDR1 SGHRS and CDR2 YFSETQ come from the germline V gene. V lost 4 bases, J lost 5 bases, and 12 bases lay in between. CDR3 in DNA: TGCGCCAGCAGCCCTACAGGGCGGACTGAAGCTTTCTTT. Translated, it gives CASSPTGRTEAFF.

The rearrangement links TRBV5-1 to TRBJ1-3; possible D gene TRBD1, 6 bases. The CDR3 sequence is 14 residues long. CDR1 is SGHRS and CDR2 is YFSETQ in the germline V gene. V gave up 4 bases and J gave up 4 bases, with 12 bases separating them. CDR3 nucleotides: TGCGCCAGCAGCATAGGGGGGGTCGGAAACACCATATATTTT. Its translation is CASSIGGVGNTIYF.

The chain links TRBV28 to TRBJ1-2, with D possibly TRBD1 on 6 matching bases. The V end was cut by 3 bases, the J end by 8 bases, with 19 bases between. The CDR3 has 15 amino acids. The germline V gene encodes CDR1 MDHEN and CDR2 SYDVKM. The CDR3 reads CASSFSDRQVWGYTF. The CDR3 DNA sequence: TGTGCCAGCAGTTTCTCCGATAGACAGGTGTGGGGCTACACCTTC.